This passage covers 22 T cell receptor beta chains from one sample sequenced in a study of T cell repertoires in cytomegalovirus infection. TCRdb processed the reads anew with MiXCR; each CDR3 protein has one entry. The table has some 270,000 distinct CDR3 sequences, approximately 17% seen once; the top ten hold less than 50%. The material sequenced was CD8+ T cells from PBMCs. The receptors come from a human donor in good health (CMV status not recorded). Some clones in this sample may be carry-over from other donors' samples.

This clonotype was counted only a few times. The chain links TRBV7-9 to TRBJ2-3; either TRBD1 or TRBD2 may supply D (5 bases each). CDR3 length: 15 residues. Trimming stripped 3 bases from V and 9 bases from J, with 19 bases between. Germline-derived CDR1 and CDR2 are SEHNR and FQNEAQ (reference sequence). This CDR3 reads CASSFRGPDWGTQYF. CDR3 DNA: TGTGCCAGCAGCTTCCGGGGCCCTGATTGGGGCACGCAGTATTTT.

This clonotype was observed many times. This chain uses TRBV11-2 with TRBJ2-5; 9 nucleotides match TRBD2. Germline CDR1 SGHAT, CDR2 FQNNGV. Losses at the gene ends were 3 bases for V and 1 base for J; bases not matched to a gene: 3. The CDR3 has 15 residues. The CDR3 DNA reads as TGTGCCAGCAGCTTGGTTAGCGGGGGCCAAGAGACCCAGTACTTC. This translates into CASSLVSGGQETQYF.

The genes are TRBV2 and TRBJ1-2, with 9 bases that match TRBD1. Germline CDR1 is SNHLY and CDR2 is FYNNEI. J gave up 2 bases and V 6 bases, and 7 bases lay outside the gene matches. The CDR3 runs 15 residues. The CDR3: CASRYRGQLNYGYTF. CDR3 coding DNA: TGTGCCAGCAGATACAGGGGGCAGCTCAACTATGGCTACACCTTC.

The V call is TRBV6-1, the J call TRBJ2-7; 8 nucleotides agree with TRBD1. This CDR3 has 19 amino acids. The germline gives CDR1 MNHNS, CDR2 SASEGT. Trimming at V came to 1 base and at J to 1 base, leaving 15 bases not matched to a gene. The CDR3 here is CASSEGGPQPGGWSYEQYF. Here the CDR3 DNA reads TGTGCCAGCAGTGAAGGGGGCCCCCAGCCAGGGGGCTGGTCCTACGAGCAGTACTTC.

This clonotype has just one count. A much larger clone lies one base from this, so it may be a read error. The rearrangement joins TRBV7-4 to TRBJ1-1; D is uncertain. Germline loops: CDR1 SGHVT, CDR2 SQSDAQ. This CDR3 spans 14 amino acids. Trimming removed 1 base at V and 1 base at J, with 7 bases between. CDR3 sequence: CASSLVQRNTEAFF. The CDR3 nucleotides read TGTGCCAGCAGCTTAGTACAGAGGAACACTGAAGCTTTCTTT.

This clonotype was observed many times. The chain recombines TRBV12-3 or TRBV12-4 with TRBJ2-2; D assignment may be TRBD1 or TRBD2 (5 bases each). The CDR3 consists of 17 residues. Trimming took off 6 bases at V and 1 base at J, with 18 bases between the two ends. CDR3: CASSPSTGRGNTGELFF. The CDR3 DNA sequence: TGTGCCAGCAGCCCCTCAACGGGACGAGGGAACACCGGGGAGCTGTTTTTT.

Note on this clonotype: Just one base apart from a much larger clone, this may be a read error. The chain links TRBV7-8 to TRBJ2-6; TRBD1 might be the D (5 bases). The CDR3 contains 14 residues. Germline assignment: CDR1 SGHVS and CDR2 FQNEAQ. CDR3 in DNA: TGTGCCAGCTATGCTGACTCTGGGGCCAACATCCTGACTTTC. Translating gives CASYADSGANILTF. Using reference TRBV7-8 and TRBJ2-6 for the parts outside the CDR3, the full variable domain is GAGVSQSPRYKVAKRGQDVALRCDPISGHVSLFWYQQALGQGPEFLTYFQNEAQLDKSGLPSDRFFAERPEGSVSTLKIQRTQQEDSAVYLCASYADSGANILTFGAGSRLTVL.

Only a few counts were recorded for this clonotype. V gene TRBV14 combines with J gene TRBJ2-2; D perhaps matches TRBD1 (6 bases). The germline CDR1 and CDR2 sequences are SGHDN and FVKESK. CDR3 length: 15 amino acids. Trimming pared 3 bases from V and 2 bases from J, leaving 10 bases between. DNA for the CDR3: TGTGCCAGCAGCCATTCGGACAGAAACACCGGGGAGCTGTTTTTT. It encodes CASSHSDRNTGELFF. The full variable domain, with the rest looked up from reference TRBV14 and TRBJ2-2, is EAGVTQFPSHSVIEKGQTVTLRCDPISGHDNLYWYRRVMGKEIKFLLHFVKESKQDESGMPNNRFLAERTGGTYSTLKVQPAELEDSGVYFCASSHSDRNTGELFFGEGSRLTVL.

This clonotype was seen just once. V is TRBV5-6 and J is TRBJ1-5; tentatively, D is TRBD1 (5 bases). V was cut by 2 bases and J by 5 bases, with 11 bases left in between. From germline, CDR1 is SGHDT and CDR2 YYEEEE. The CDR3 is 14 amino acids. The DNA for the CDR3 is TGTGCCAGCAGCTTATGGGGCGGCCATCAGCCCCAGCATTTT. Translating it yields CASSLWGGHQPQHF.

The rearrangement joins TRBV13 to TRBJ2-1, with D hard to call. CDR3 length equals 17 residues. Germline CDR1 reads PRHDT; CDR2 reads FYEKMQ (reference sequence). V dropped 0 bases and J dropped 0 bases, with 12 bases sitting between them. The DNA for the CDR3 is TGTGCCAGCAGCTTAGGGTCCCGGATTCCCTCCTACAATGAGCAGTTCTTC. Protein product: CASSLGSRIPSYNEQFF.

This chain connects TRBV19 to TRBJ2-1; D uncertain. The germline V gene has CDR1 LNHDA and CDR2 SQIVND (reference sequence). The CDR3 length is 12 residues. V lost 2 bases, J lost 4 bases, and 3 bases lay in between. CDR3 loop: CASSIPYNEQFF. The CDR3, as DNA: TGTGCCAGTAGTATACCTTACAATGAGCAGTTCTTC.

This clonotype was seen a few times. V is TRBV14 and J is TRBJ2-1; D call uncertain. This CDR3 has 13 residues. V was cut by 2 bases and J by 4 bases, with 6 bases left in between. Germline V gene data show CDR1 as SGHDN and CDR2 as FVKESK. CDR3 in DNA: TGTGCCAGCAGCCAACAACCGTACAATGAGCAGTTCTTC. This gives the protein CASSQQPYNEQFF. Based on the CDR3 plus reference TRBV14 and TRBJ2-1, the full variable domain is EAGVTQFPSHSVIEKGQTVTLRCDPISGHDNLYWYRRVMGKEIKFLLHFVKESKQDESGMPNNRFLAERTGGTYSTLKVQPAELEDSGVYFCASSQQPYNEQFFGPGTRLTVL.

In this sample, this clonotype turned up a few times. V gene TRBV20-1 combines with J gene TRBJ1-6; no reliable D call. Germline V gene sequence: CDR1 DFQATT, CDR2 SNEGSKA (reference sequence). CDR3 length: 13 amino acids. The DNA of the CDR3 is TGCACTACGGCGGAATACTATAATTCACCCCTCCACTTT. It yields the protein CTTAEYYNSPLHF.

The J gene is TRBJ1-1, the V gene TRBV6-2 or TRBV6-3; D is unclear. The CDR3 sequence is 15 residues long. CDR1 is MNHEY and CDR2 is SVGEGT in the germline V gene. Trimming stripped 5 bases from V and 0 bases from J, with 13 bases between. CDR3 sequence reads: CASSLRGLLNTEAFF. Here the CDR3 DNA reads TGTGCCAGCAGTCTACGAGGACTACTGAACACTGAAGCTTTCTTT.

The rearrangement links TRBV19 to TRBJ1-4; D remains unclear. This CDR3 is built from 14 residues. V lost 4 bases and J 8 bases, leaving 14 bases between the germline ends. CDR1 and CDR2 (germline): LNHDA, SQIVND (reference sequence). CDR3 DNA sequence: TGTGCCAGTAGTAGAGCGCTGGCGAAGGAAAAACTGTTTTTT. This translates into CASSRALAKEKLFF.

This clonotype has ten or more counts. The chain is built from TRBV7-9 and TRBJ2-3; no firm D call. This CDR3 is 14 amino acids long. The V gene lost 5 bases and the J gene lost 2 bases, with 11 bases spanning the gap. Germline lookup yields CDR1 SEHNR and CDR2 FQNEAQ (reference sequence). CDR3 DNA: TGTGCCAGCAGCCCACCCAGGACCACAGATACGCAGTATTTT. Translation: CASSPPRTTDTQYF.

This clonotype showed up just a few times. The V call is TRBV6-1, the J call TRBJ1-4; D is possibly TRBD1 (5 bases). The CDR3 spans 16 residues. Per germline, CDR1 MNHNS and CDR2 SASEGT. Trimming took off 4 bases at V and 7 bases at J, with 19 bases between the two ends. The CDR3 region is CASSGEWGLMTEKLFF. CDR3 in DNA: TGTGCCAGCAGTGGAGAATGGGGGTTAATGACTGAAAAACTGTTTTTT.

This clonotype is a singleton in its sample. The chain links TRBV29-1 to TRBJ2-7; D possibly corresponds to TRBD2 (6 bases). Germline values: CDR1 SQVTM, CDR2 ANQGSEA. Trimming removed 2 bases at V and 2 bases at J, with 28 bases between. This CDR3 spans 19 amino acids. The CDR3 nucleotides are TGCAGCGTTGAACGACTAGACCGCAAAAGGGAAATTGAAGCCTACGAGCAGTACTTC. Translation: CSVERLDRKREIEAYEQYF.

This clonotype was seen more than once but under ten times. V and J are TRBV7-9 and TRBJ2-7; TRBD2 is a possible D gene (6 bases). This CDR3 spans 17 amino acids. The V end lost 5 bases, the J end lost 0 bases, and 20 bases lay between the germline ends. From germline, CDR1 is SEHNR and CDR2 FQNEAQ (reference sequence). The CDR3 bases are TGTGCCAGCAGCCTACCGTCCTCGGGGCGGGACTCCTACGAGCAGTACTTC. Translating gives CASSLPSSGRDSYEQYF.

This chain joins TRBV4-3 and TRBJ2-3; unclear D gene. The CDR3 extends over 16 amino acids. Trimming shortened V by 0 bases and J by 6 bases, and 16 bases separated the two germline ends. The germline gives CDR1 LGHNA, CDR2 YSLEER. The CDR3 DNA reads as TGCGCCAGCAGCCAAGATCGACAAAGCCTAGGTGATACGCAGTATTTT. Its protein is CASSQDRQSLGDTQYF.

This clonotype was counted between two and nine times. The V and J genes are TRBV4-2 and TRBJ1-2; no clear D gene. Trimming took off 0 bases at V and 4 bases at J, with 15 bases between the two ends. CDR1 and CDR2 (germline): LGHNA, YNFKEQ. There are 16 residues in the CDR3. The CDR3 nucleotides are TGTGCCAGCAGCCAAGACCTAACGGGCAGGCCCTATGGCTACACCTTC. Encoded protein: CASSQDLTGRPYGYTF.

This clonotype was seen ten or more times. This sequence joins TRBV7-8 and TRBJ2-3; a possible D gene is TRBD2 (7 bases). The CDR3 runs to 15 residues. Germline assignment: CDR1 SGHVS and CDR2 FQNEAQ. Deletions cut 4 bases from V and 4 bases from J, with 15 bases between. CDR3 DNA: TGTGCCAGCAGCTCCTTTGCGGGGGCTGCAGATACGCAGTATTTT. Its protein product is CASSSFAGAADTQYF.